This T cell receptor (beta chain) appears in the sequencing data of a study of CXCR3-negative and CXCR3-positive naive CD8 T cells. This clonotype is labeled medium-sized based on frequency. Its specificity is not known. Notes on the study in general: Diversity proved comparably high across both naive subsets and much lower in memory CD8+ cells. Relative to CXCR3-negative naive cells, CXCR3-positive naive cells had more hydrophobic TRB CDR3s.

Triplicate sorts of around 300,000 cells per CD8+ subset. Naive CD8+ T cells were CD45RO-CCR7+CD27+CD95-. The CDR3 length is 13 residues. Germline CDR1 SQVTM, CDR2 ANQGSEA. UMI labels and 5' RACE were used to prepare the TRB cDNA libraries. After re-calling the 5' RACE reads, TCRdb lists one entry per CDR3 protein, DNA absent. The repertoire table contains roughly 6,000 distinct CDR3 sequences. The clonotype originates from a human donor in good health. Some clones in this sample may be carry-over from other donors' samples. Sequencing input: naive CXCR3+ CD8+ T cells from blood. Subset in this sample: CD45RO-CCR7+CD27+CD95- naive CD8+ T cells expressing CXCR3 (TNR3+). V is TRBV29-1 and J is TRBJ2-7; TCRdb outputs TRBD1, but without DNA this stays unchecked. The CDR3 reads CSARGGRDYEQYF.